These T cell receptor beta chains were read from a single sample in a study of CD8 T cells in ankylosing spondylitis. TCRdb processed the 5' RACE reads anew with MiXCR; each CDR3 protein has one entry. The table includes over 600,000 distinct CDR3 sequences, 15% to 20% detected once. The sample taken for sequencing was blood, either unsorted or a sorted T cell fraction (not recorded which). These receptors all come from a male donor with ankylosing spondylitis. Each CDR3 is given with its conserved first and last residue. Not every row has a clone size; where given, it reads once, few, many or a size class.

clone_size: -
j_call: TRBJ2-1
v_call: TRBV5-1
cdr3_aa: CASSLAGGGTYNEQFF

clone_size: few
j_call: TRBJ2-7
v_call: TRBV3-1
cdr3_aa: CASSYSRPSYEQYF

clone_size: -
j_call: TRBJ2-2
v_call: TRBV5-1
cdr3_aa: CASSPERPSGELFF

clone_size: once
j_call: TRBJ2-7
v_call: TRBV6-2/TRBV6-3
cdr3_aa: CASNVAGINEQYF

clone_size: few
j_call: TRBJ1-4
v_call: TRBV3-1
cdr3_aa: CASSFGKGGSEKLFF

clone_size: -
j_call: TRBJ1-2
v_call: TRBV18
cdr3_aa: CASSPPEGARYGYTF

clone_size: -
j_call: TRBJ2-1
v_call: TRBV7-8
cdr3_aa: CASSSPPTYNEQFF

clone_size: many
j_call: TRBJ1-5
v_call: TRBV5-1
cdr3_aa: CASSRDRDQPQHF

clone_size: -
j_call: TRBJ2-7
v_call: TRBV6-1
cdr3_aa: CASSVGTGARYEQYF

clone_size: -
j_call: TRBJ2-3
v_call: TRBV29-1
cdr3_aa: CSVKERGFADTQYF

clone_size: few
j_call: TRBJ1-6
v_call: TRBV4-2
cdr3_aa: CASSQDVTAGFNSPLHF

clone_size: -
j_call: TRBJ2-1
v_call: TRBV20-1
cdr3_aa: CSGIWYNEQFF

clone_size: -
j_call: TRBJ2-7
v_call: TRBV20-1
cdr3_aa: CSARGLQEQYF